Below, 24 T cell receptor beta chains from the same sample are listed, as sequenced in a study of T cell changes during pregnancy in multiple sclerosis. Method: immunoSEQ multiplex PCR; TCRdb's copy keeps in-frame clones and lacks some. The data contain tens of thousands of clones, approximately 90% of them singletons. The sequences come from peripheral blood, collected in the second trimester of pregnancy. The receptors originated from a female donor with multiple sclerosis, enrolled in a pregnancy study.

V gene TRBV19 combines with J gene TRBJ2-3; 8 bases agree with TRBD2. CDR3 length equals 16 residues. V was clipped by 6 bases and J by 4 bases; unmatched bases: 12. CDR1 is LNHDA, CDR2 SQIVND, per germline (reference sequence). Written as DNA, the CDR3 is TGTGCCAGTAGCTCGAACCGGGGGGGAACCTCAGATACGCAGTATTTT. This gives the protein CASSSNRGGTSDTQYF.

V gene TRBV6-1 combines with J gene TRBJ1-1; 9 bases are shared with TRBD1. The J segment lost 6 bases and the V segment lost 5 bases, leaving 10 bases of the junction unmatched. There are 15 residues in the CDR3. The germline V gene encodes CDR1 MNHNS and CDR2 SASEGT. The CDR3, as DNA: TGTGCCAGCAGTCTTCCCGGGACAGGGTTGTCTGAAGCTTTCTTT. Its translation: CASSLPGTGLSEAFF.

This clone was detected once. The chain recombines TRBV12-5 with TRBJ1-1, with D possibly being TRBD1 (6 bases). This CDR3 comprises 18 residues. CDR1 LGHNT and CDR2 FRNRAP come from the germline V gene. Trimming took 5 bases from V and 1 from J, leaving 23 bases between them. This CDR3 reads CASGNKGTLLPSNTEAFF. The CDR3 DNA reads as TGTGCTAGTGGTAATAAGGGGACATTGCTGCCTTCGAACACTGAAGCTTTCTTT.

The chain is built from TRBV6-1 and TRBJ2-7; 7 bases align to TRBD1. CDR1 and CDR2 (germline): MNHNS, SASEGT. The CDR3 contains 13 residues. The CDR3 DNA reads TGTGCTAGTGAGACAGGGAATACCTACGAGCAGTACTTC. Protein product: CASETGNTYEQYF.

This chain uses TRBV29-1 with TRBJ2-5, with 7 bases fitting TRBD2. After removal of 6 bases from V and 2 bases from J, the junction contained 12 bases not matched to a gene. The CDR3 is made up of 15 amino acids. Germline CDR1 is SQVTM and CDR2 is ANQGSEA. CDR3 amino acids: CSVAGERGFQETQYF. The CDR3 DNA reads TGCAGCGTGGCCGGGGAGCGGGGCTTTCAAGAGACCCAGTACTTC.

The chain employs TRBV5-1 and TRBJ2-3; D is perhaps TRBD2 (5 bases). Trimming shortened V by 2 bases and J by 2 bases, and 12 bases separated the two germline ends. Germline CDR1 SGHRS, CDR2 YFSETQ. The CDR3 is made up of 15 amino acids. The CDR3 spells CASSFSTDYTDTQYF. CDR3 in DNA: TGCGCCAGCAGCTTCAGTACAGACTACACAGATACGCAGTATTTT.

The chain links TRBV7-3 to TRBJ1-5; 9 bases match TRBD1. Germline V gives CDR1 SGHTA, CDR2 FQGTGA. There are 15 residues in the CDR3. With V trimmed by 4 bases and J by 7 bases, 8 bases remained unmatched. The CDR3: CASSSLQGAQQPQHF. For the CDR3, the DNA is TGTGCCAGCAGCTCTCTACAGGGGGCACAGCAGCCCCAGCATTTT.

This chain links TRBV11-3 with TRBJ1-2; no firm D call. Per germline, CDR1 SGHNT and CDR2 YENEEA. Trimming shortened V by 5 bases and J by 1 base, and 8 bases separated the two germline ends. This CDR3 is built from 13 residues. This CDR3 reads CASSPGSNYGYTF. The DNA for the CDR3 is TGTGCCAGCAGCCCTGGGAGTAACTATGGCTACACCTTC.

The chain joins TRBV5-6 to TRBJ2-1; 9 bases line up with TRBD2. V lost 3 bases and J lost 7; bases outside the gene matches: 14. The V gene's germline CDR1 is SGHDT and CDR2 YYEEEE. The CDR3 loop spans 17 amino acids. CDR3 nucleotide sequence: TGTGCCAGCAGCTCTAGCGGGGTAGGCTCATGGAAAAATGAGCAGTTCTTC. Translated: CASSSSGVGSWKNEQFF. The variable domain in full, with the rest retrieved from reference TRBV5-6 and TRBJ2-1, is DAGVTQSPTHLIKTRGQQVTLRCSPKSGHDTVSWYQQALGQGPQFIFQYYEEEERQRGNFPDRFSGHQFPNYSSELNVNALLLGDSALYLCASSSSGVGSWKNEQFFGPGTRLTVL.

V usage is TRBV7-6 and J usage is TRBJ1-1; D remains ambiguous. The germline V gene has CDR1 SGHVS and CDR2 FNYEAQ. V shed 2 bases and J shed 2 bases, with 15 bases lying between them. This CDR3 region has 16 residues. The CDR3 loop is CASSLSPGRLNTEAFF. The CDR3 DNA reads as TGTGCCAGCAGCTTATCCCCCGGCAGACTAAACACTGAAGCTTTCTTT.

In the case of this clone: A much larger clone sits a single nucleotide away, making a read error possible. Other DNA variants within this sample encode the same CDR3. V is TRBV6-4 and J is TRBJ2-3; 11 nucleotides match TRBD2. The V and J ends lost 0 bases and 4 bases, in that order; junction bases with no gene match: 0. CDR1 MRHNA and CDR2 SNTAGT come from the germline V gene. The CDR3 is made up of 15 amino acids. CDR3 DNA: TGTGCCAGCAGTGACTCTAGCGGGGGGGCAGATACGCAGTATTTT. Protein product: CASSDSSGGADTQYF.

V and J are TRBV15 and TRBJ1-1; a possible D gene is TRBD1 (5 bases). V was pared by 0 bases and J by 10 bases, with 12 bases between. This CDR3 contains 13 residues. CDR1 LNHNV and CDR2 YYDKDF come from the germline V gene (reference sequence). The CDR3 sequence is CATSRDFGGVAFF. CDR3 nucleotides: TGTGCCACCAGCAGAGATTTCGGGGGTGTAGCTTTCTTT.

The V gene is TRBV2, the J gene TRBJ1-2; D is perhaps TRBD1 (5 bases). The CDR3 is 12 residues long. The germline gives CDR1 SNHLY, CDR2 FYNNEI. Between the trimmed V and J ends, which lost 8 bases and 7 bases, there was a span of 14 bases. The CDR3 nucleotides read TGTGCCAGCTCCTTGTGGGGCTCTGGCTACACCTTC. It specifies CASSLWGSGYTF. Variable domain in full (rest from reference TRBV2 and TRBJ1-2): EPEVTQTPSHQVTQMGQEVILRCVPISNHLYFYWYRQILGQKVEFLVSFYNNEISEKSEIFDDQFSVERPDGSNFTLKIRSTKLEDSAMYFCASSLWGSGYTFGSGTRLTVV.

This clone was picked up one time. This chain uses TRBV7-2 with TRBJ1-2; D call uncertain. The CDR3 spans 14 residues. The V end lost 1 base, the J end lost 0 bases, and 6 bases lay between the germline ends. The germline V gene encodes CDR1 SGHTA and CDR2 FQGNSA. The CDR3, as DNA: TGTGCCAGCAGCTTAGGGCTCGCTAACTATGGCTACACCTTC. It yields the protein CASSLGLANYGYTF.

This chain connects TRBV7-9 to TRBJ1-1; the match to TRBD1 covers 8 bases. The germline gives CDR1 SEHNR, CDR2 FQNEAQ (reference sequence). This CDR3 has 13 amino acids. Losses at the gene ends were 4 bases for V and 4 bases for J; bases not matched to a gene: 2. The CDR3 spells CASSSQGATEAFF. The DNA of the CDR3 is TGTGCCAGCAGCTCCCAGGGGGCCACTGAAGCTTTCTTT.

The chain has TRBV27 and TRBJ1-2; TRBD1 aligns across 7 bases. The ends lost 5 bases at V and 4 bases at J; junction bases unmatched: 1. The CDR3 length is 12 residues. Germline assignment: CDR1 MNHEY and CDR2 SMNVEV (reference sequence). This chain's CDR3 is CASSNRGYGYTF. CDR3 sequence (DNA): TGTGCCAGCAGTAACAGGGGCTATGGCTACACCTTC.

The rearrangement joins TRBV6-1 to TRBJ1-5, with 8 nucleotides matching TRBD1. Unmatched junction bases numbered 10, after V lost 0 bases and J lost 9 bases. In germline, CDR1 is MNHNS, CDR2 SASEGT. The length of the CDR3 is 16 residues. CDR3 nucleotides: TGTGCCAGCAGTGAAGCTGGGGGACAGGCCGGGGGGCCCCAGCATTTT. This encodes CASSEAGGQAGGPQHF.

The chain recombines TRBV7-2 with TRBJ2-1, with 13 bases aligning to TRBD2. Per germline, CDR1 SGHTA and CDR2 FQGNSA. There are 16 residues in the CDR3. V shed 5 bases and J 8 bases; nucleotides not matched to a gene: 9. CDR3 sequence reads: CASSVRLAGGRDEQFF. The CDR3 DNA is TGTGCCAGCAGCGTCCGACTAGCGGGGGGCCGCGATGAGCAGTTCTTC.

A note on this clone: The junction does not match germline at one end; this may be a read error. This chain links TRBV2 with TRBJ2-1; 10 bases agree with TRBD1. Germline CDR1 is SNHLY and CDR2 is FYNNEI. The CDR3 runs to 17 residues. In DNA form, the CDR3 reads TGTGCCAGCAGGAGGGGGTGGGGACAGGGGTCCTCCAATGAGCAGTTCTTC. As protein: CASRRGWGQGSSNEQFF.

The CDR3 sequence: CASRLAQREGQANTEAFF. The CDR3 nucleotides read TGTGCAAGTCGCTTAGCGCAGCGCGAGGGACAGGCGAACACTGAAGCTTTCTTT. The chain joins TRBV12-2 to TRBJ1-1; TRBD1 is taken as the D call from the table, unchecked against the DNA. TRBV12-2 is a known pseudogene. The CDR3 runs to 18 residues.

The chain joins TRBV4-1 to TRBJ2-5; D is perhaps TRBD1 (6 bases). V was shortened by 0 bases and J by 9 bases, with 23 bases between the two germline ends. Per the germline V gene, CDR1 is MGHRA and CDR2 is YSYEKL. There are 17 residues in the CDR3. The CDR3 sequence: CASSQDRRTRGRGSQYF. CDR3 DNA: TGCGCCAGCAGCCAAGATCGCCGGACCAGGGGTAGAGGGTCCCAGTACTTC.

The chain joins TRBV9 to TRBJ1-2; TRBD1 might be the D (5 bases). The CDR3 runs 15 residues. Germline CDR1 is SGDLS and CDR2 is YYNGEE. V shed 0 bases and J shed 6 bases, with 15 bases lying between them. CDR3 residues: CASSVDSGYRNGYTF. CDR3 DNA sequence: TGTGCCAGCAGCGTAGATTCTGGTTACAGGAATGGCTACACCTTC.

The CDR3 protein is CASSPTSSAGIGQPQHF. The CDR3 DNA is TGTGCCAGCTCACCCACCTCCTCAGCGGGGATAGGACAGCCCCAGCATTTT. V is TRBV18 and J is TRBJ1-5, with unresolved D. CDR3 length: 17 residues. The V gene's germline CDR1 is KGHSH and CDR2 LQKENI. Trimming left V 3 bases short and J 7 bases short, with 22 bases between. Supplemented by reference TRBV18 and TRBJ1-5, the full variable domain reads NAGVMQNPRHLVRRRGQEARLRCSPMKGHSHVYWYRQLPEEGLKFMVYLQKENIIDESGMPKERFSAEFPKEGPSILRIQQVVRGDSAAYFCASSPTSSAGIGQPQHFGDGTRLSIL.

The chain couples TRBV11-3 to TRBJ1-1; unclear D gene. The CDR3 consists of 14 residues. Trimming took 0 bases from V and 6 from J, leaving 11 bases between them. Germline-derived CDR1 and CDR2 are SGHNT and YENEEA. The CDR3 nucleotides are TGTGCCAGCAGCTTAGATCAGTCGCGGCCTGAAGCTTTCTTT. This gives the protein CASSLDQSRPEAFF.